A single T cell receptor beta chain is shown here with its context. This record comes from a study of blood T cell repertoires in COVID-19. Overall study context: Acute and convalescent COVID-19 samples came from the United States, Italy and Spain.

Germline V gene lookup returns CDR1 LNHNV and CDR2 YYDKDF (reference sequence). CDR3 size: 15 residues. Trimming took off 0 bases at V and 6 bases at J, with 9 bases between the two ends. Original handling: It was from reference gene primer amplification that nucleated cell counts were estimated. Method: immunoSEQ multiplex PCR; TCRdb's copy keeps in-frame clones and lacks some. The V and J calls and the clone size are those of that table, but D and trimming were determined from the DNA. In the table there are about 230,000 clones, around four fifths of which are singletons. The V gene is TRBV15, the J gene TRBJ1-6, with unresolved D. The sequence was obtained from a woman between 65 and 79 years old with active or convalescent COVID-19. The material sequenced was peripheral blood. The CDR3 loop reads CATSREQFGNSPLHF. Here the CDR3 DNA reads TGTGCCACCAGCAGAGAACAGTTTGGTAATTCACCCCTCCACTTT.